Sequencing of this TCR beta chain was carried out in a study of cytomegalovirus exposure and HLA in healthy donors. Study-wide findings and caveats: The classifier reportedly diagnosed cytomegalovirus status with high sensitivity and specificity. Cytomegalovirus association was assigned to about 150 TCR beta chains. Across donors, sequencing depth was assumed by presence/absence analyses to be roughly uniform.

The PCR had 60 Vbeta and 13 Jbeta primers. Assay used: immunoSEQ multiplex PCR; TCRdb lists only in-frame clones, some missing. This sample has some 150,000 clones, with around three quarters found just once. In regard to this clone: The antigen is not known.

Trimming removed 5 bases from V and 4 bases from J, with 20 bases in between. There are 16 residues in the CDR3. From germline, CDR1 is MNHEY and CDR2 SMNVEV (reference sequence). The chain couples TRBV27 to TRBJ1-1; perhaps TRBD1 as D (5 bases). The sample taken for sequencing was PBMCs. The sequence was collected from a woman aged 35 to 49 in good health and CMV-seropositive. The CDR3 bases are TGTGCCAGCAGTCACCTGGGGGGTATCGAGGGCACTGAAGCTTTCTTT. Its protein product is CASSHLGGIEGTEAFF.